These 3 T cell receptor beta chains originate from one sample sequenced in a study of blood T cell repertoires in COVID-19 (dated by TCRdb to about 2020). Preparation of the library involved the immunoSEQ multiplex PCR assay. The table comes from immuneACCESS by way of TCRdb, which keeps in-frame sequences with V and J called. Part of the clones is missing from these tables; in studies checked, under half for an unresolved V gene and the rest for unknown reasons. For this sample there are a few hundred thousand clones; 70% to 90% appear just once. The top ten constitute about 4.6% of the sample. Sequences were obtained from peripheral blood. The receptors come from a man between 60 and 70 years old who had recovered from COVID-19.

The J gene is TRBJ1-2, the V gene TRBV5-6; 12 bases are shared with TRBD1. The length of the CDR3 is 15 residues. V lost 0 bases, J lost 10 bases, and 7 bases stayed unmatched. Per germline, CDR1 SGHDT and CDR2 YYEEEE. The CDR3 reads CASSLGGQGASDYTF. The CDR3 nucleotides are TGTGCCAGCAGCTTGGGGGGACAGGGGGCCAGTGACTACACCTTC.

This rearrangement joins TRBV5-1 to TRBJ1-2; D perhaps matches TRBD1 (5 bases). Trimming removed 4 bases at V and 7 bases at J, with 14 bases between. The CDR3 extends over 13 amino acids. Germline lookup yields CDR1 SGHRS and CDR2 YFSETQ. The CDR3 DNA follows: TGCGCCAGCAGCCAGGGCCAGCCCCTTGGCTACACCTTC. It translates to CASSQGQPLGYTF.

This chain joins TRBV11-3 and TRBJ2-7; unclear D gene. Germline V gives CDR1 SGHNT, CDR2 YENEEA. CDR3 length equals 12 residues. The V end lost 1 base, the J end lost 6 bases, and 7 bases lay between the germline ends. This chain's CDR3 is CASSLGSREQYF. CDR3 nucleotides: TGTGCCAGCAGCTTAGGTTCTCGCGAGCAGTACTTC.